Detailed here is one T cell receptor beta chain. The CDR3 has 15 residues. The germline V gene encodes CDR1 MNHEY and CDR2 SMNVEV (reference sequence). The V gene end was trimmed by 4 bases and the J gene end by 0 bases; junction bases not matched to a gene: 6. The data belong to a study of molecular identifiers for immune sequencing clone quantification. TCRdb independently ran MiXCR on the PCR reads; one entry per CDR3 protein. Of about 640,000 distinct CDR3 sequences listed, about 20% are singletons. The origin of this receptor is a human donor in good health. Some libraries in this study had Jurkat cell RNA spiked in. The sequencing sample was made of naive CD8+ T cells from blood, with Jurkat cell RNA spiked in. Subset described: FACS-sorted CD8+CD4-CCR7+CD45RA+ naive T cells. The chain links TRBV27 to TRBJ2-7; 7 bases map to TRBD1. Here the CDR3 DNA reads TGTGCCAGCAGTTCGGGACAGCTAAGCTCCTACGAGCAGTACTTC. Protein sequence: CASSSGQLSSYEQYF.